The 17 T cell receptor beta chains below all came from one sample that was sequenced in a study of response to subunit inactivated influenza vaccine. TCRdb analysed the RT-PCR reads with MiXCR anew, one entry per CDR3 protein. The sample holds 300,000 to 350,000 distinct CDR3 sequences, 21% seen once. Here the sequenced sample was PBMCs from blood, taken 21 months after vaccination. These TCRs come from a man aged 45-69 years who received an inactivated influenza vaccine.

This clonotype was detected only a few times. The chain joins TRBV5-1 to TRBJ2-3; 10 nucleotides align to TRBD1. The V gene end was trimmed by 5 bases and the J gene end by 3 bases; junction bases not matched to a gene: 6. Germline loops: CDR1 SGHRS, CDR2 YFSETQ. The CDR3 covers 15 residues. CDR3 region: CASRPGQGRTDTQYF. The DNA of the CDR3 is TGCGCCAGCAGACCGGGACAGGGGAGAACAGATACGCAGTATTTT.

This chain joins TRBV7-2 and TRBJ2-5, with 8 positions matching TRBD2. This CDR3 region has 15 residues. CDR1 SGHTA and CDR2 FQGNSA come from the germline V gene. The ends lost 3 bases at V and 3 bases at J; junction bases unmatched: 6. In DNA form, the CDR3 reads TGTGCCAGCAGCTTTGGTACTAGCGGTAAAGAGACCCAGTACTTC. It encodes CASSFGTSGKETQYF.

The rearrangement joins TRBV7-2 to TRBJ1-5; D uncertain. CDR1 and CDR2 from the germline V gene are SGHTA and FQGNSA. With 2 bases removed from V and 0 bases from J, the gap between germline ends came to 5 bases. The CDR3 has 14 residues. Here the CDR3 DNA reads TGTGCCAGCAGCTTACCAGGTAGCAATCAGCCCCAGCATTTT. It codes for CASSLPGSNQPQHF.

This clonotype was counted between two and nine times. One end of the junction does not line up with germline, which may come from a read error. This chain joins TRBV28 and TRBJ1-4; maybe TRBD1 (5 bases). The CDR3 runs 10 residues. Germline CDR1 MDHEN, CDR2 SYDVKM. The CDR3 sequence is CASSSGTMSF. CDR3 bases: TGTGCCAGCAGTTCTGGGACCATGAGCTTT.

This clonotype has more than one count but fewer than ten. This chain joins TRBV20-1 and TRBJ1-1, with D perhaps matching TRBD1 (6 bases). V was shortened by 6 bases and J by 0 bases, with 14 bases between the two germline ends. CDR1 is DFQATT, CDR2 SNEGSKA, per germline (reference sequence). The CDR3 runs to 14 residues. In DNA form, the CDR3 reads TGCAGTGCAGTCGAGGGGGGCCTGAACACTGAAGCTTTCTTT. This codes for CSAVEGGLNTEAFF.

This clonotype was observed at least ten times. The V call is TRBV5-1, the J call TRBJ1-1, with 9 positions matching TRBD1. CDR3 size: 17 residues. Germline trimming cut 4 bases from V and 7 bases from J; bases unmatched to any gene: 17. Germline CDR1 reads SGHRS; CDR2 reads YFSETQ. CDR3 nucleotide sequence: TGCGCCAGCAGCCTTCGGACAGGGGAAGGTTCGGAATATGAAGCTTTCTTT. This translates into CASSLRTGEGSEYEAFF.

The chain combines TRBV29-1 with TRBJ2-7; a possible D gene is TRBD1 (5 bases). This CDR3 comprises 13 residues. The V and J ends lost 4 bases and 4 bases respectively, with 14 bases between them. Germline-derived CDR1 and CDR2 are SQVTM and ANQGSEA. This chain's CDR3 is CSVAIGDSYEQYF. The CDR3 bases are TGCAGCGTTGCGATAGGGGATTCATACGAGCAGTACTTC.

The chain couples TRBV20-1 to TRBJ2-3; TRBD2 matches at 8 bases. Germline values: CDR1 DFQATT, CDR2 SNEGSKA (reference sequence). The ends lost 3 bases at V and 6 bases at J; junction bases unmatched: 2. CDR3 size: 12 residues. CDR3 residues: CSASQRGDTQYF. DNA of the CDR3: TGCAGTGCTAGTCAGCGGGGGGATACGCAGTATTTT.

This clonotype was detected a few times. The CDR3 spells CASSTPQNTGELFF. The CDR3 nucleotides read TGTGCCAGCAGCACCCCCCAGAACACCGGGGAGCTGTTTTTT. The genes are TRBV7-9 and TRBJ2-2; no definite D call. This CDR3 is built from 14 residues. Trimming stripped 5 bases from V and 1 base from J, with 8 bases between. Germline values: CDR1 SEHNR, CDR2 FQNEAQ (reference sequence).

This CDR3 is CASSRSGAQETQYF. In DNA form, the CDR3 reads TGTGCCAGCAGTAGGAGCGGGGCGCAAGAGACCCAGTACTTC. The chain uses TRBV6-2 or TRBV6-3 and TRBJ2-5, with 7 bases aligning to TRBD2. V lost 5 bases, J lost 2 bases, and 5 bases stayed unmatched. The CDR3 is made up of 14 amino acids. CDR1 is MNHEY and CDR2 is SVGEGT in the germline V gene.

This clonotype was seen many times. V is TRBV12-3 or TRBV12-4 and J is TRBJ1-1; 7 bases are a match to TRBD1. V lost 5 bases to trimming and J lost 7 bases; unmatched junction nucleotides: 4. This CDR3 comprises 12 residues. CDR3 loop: CASSPGTVEAFF. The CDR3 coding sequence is TGTGCCAGCAGTCCCGGGACAGTTGAAGCTTTCTTT.

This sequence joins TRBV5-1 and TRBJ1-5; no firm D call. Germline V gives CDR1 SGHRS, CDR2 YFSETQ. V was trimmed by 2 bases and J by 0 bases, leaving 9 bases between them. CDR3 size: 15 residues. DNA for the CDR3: TGCGCCAGCAGCTTTCTCCCTGGTAGCAATCAGCCCCAGCATTTT. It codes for CASSFLPGSNQPQHF.

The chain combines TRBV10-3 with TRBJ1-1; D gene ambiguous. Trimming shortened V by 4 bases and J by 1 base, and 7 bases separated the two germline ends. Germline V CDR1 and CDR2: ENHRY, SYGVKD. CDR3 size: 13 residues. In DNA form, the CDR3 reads TGTGCCATCAGTGTGGAGGGGAACACTGAAGCTTTCTTT. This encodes CAISVEGNTEAFF.

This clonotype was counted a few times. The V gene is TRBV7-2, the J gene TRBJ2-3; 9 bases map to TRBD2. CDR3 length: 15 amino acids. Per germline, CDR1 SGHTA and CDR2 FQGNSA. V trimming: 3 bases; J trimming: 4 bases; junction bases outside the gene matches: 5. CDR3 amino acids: CASSFAGGYADTQYF. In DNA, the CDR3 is TGTGCCAGCAGCTTCGCGGGAGGGTATGCAGATACGCAGTATTTT. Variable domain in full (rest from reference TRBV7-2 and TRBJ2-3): GAGVSQSPSNKVTEKGKDVELRCDPISGHTALYWYRQSLGQGLEFLIYFQGNSAPDKSGLPSDRFSAERTGGSVSTLTIQRTQQEDSAVYLCASSFAGGYADTQYFGPGTRLTVL.

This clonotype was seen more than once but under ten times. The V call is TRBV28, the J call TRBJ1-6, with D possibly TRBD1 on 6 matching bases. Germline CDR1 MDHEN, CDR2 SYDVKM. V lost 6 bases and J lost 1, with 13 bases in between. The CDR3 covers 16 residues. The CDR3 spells CASRIYRESYNSPLHF. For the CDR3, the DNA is TGTGCCAGCAGGATATACAGGGAATCCTATAATTCACCCCTCCACTTT.

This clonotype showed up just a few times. Here the CDR3 reads CSVETGSEAFF. CDR3 DNA sequence: TGCAGCGTTGAGACAGGGTCTGAAGCTTTCTTT. The chain combines TRBV29-1 with TRBJ1-1, with TRBD1 identical over 7 bases. CDR1 is SQVTM and CDR2 is ANQGSEA in the germline V gene. The V and J ends lost 3 bases and 6 bases, in that order; junction bases with no gene match: 1. This CDR3 region has 11 residues.

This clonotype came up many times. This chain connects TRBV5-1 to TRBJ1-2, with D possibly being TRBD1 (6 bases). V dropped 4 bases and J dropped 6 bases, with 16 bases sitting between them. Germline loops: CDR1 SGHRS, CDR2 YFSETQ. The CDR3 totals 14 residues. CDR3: CASSPGAMWDGYTF. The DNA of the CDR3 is TGCGCCAGCAGCCCAGGGGCAATGTGGGATGGCTACACCTTC.